Reported below is one T cell receptor (beta chain). Its antigen is still unknown. An end of the junction differs from the germline gene, which may be a read error. This sample was included in a study of Tregs in tolerant kidney transplant recipients. General study findings and limits: Few patients were studied, so findings need validation in larger groups. Biological reproducibility was not directly addressed in this study. Activated donor B cell expansion appeared to reveal the most relevant donor-specific TCRbeta repertoire.

The germline V gene has CDR1 MNHEY and CDR2 SMNVEV (reference sequence). The CDR3 runs to 21 residues. Unstimulated Tregs (CD4+CD25+CD127-) and CD4+CD25- non-Tregs were sorted from PBMCs. Assay: immunoSEQ multiplex PCR; the TCRdb copy retains only in-frame clones and omits some. The repertoire has 85,000 to 90,000 clones, approximately 92% of them found once; the top ten carry 4.5% to 5%. The clonotype originates from a human donor in good health. The sample was CD8+ T cells from blood. V is TRBV27 and J is TRBJ2-1, with 11 nucleotides matching TRBD2. DNA for the CDR3: TGTGCCAGCAGCTTATGGATTCCGGGACAGTTTAGCGGGAGGGCCGGGAATGAGCAGTTCTTC. Translation gives CASSLWIPGQFSGRAGNEQFF.